This is a list of T cell receptor beta chains from one sample in a study of blood T cells in healthy people across ages. MiXCR was run by TCRdb on the 5' RACE reads, yielding one entry per CDR3 protein. In the table there are about 1.1 million distinct CDR3 sequences, around two fifths of which are singletons. The sequenced sample was blood. The receptors come from a man between 18 and 35 years old in good health. Both conserved end residues are part of each CDR3. D genes are given only for firm matches. Where a row states a size, it is once, few, many or the class of an expanded clone; other rows omit it.

few | TRBD1 | TRBJ1-1 | TRBV6-2/TRBV6-3 | TGTGCCAGCAGAGGGACAGGGTGGAGTAGCACTGAAGCTTTCTTT | CASRGTGWSSTEAFF
many | TRBD1 | TRBJ2-1 | TRBV7-2 | TGTGCCAGCAGCCGGGACAGCTCCTACAATGAGCAGTTCTTC | CASSRDSSYNEQFF
NA | TRBD1 | TRBJ1-4 | TRBV27 | TGTGCCAGCAGCGGGGGGACAGTTTATGAAAAACTGTTTTTT | CASSGGTVYEKLFF
NA | TRBD1 | TRBJ2-5 | TRBV27 | TGTGCCAGCAGCCATCTCCAGACAGGGGGGCTTGAGACCCAGTACTTC | CASSHLQTGGLETQYF
NA | TRBD2 | TRBJ2-3 | TRBV5-1 | TGCGCCAGCGGGACCCGGACTAGCGGGGGAGGAGATACGCAGTATTTT | CASGTRTSGGGDTQYF
NA | NA | TRBJ2-7 | TRBV7-2 | TGTGCCAGCAGCTTCGGACAGTTGCCCCACGAGCAGTACTTC | CASSFGQLPHEQYF
NA | NA | TRBJ1-1 | TRBV25-1 | TGTGCCAGCGCAGGGTCTATGAACACTGAAGCTTTCTTT | CASAGSMNTEAFF
NA | TRBD2 | TRBJ2-5 | TRBV4-2 | TGTGCCAGCAGCCAAGATGGGGCGGGGGTAATTGAGCAGTACTTC | CASSQDGAGVIEQYF
NA | NA | TRBJ1-1 | TRBV13 | TGTGCCAGCAGCTTTAATGGGGGCACTGAAGCTTTCTTT | CASSFNGGTEAFF
few | NA | TRBJ2-7 | TRBV6-5 | TGTGCCAGCAGTTATTGGGGGGCTCTGACCTACAATGAGCAGTACTTC | CASSYWGALTYNEQYF
many | TRBD2 | TRBJ2-1 | TRBV7-2 | TGTGCCAGCAGCTCTAGCGGGGCGCTCTCCTACAATGAGCAGTTCTTC | CASSSSGALSYNEQFF
few | TRBD1 | TRBJ2-3 | TRBV20-1 | TGCAGTGCTACCGGGACAGGGCTGGGAGATACGCAGTATTTT | CSATGTGLGDTQYF
NA | TRBD1 | TRBJ1-2 | TRBV6-5 | TGTGCCAGCAGACGAGGGACAGGCAACCTTTATGGCTACACCTTC | CASRRGTGNLYGYTF
NA | TRBD1 | TRBJ2-1 | TRBV27 | TGTGCCAGCAGTTTGGACAGGGTAGGAGAGCAGTTCTTC | CASSLDRVGEQFF
NA | NA | TRBJ1-6 | TRBV20-1 | TGCAGTGCTAGAGATCTTAGGGGCAATTCACCCCCCCACTTT | CSARDLRGNSPPHF
NA | TRBD1 | TRBJ1-2 | TRBV6-2/TRBV6-3 | TGTGCCAGCAGTTATCCGGAACAGGGGCTCAGGATGAATGGCTACACCTTC | CASSYPEQGLRMNGYTF
NA | NA | TRBJ2-1 | TRBV5-1 | TGCGCCAGCAGCTTGTTGGGTTCGAGCTCCTACAATGAGCAGTTCTTC | CASSLLGSSSYNEQFF
NA | NA | TRBJ1-2 | TRBV7-2 | TGTGCCAGCAGCCTCCGACAATCCCCCAACTATGGCTACACCTTC | CASSLRQSPNYGYTF
NA | NA | TRBJ1-5 | TRBV12-3/TRBV12-4 | TGTGCCAGCAGTTTAGCGCTCGGGGACCCAGGGCATTTT | CASSLALGDPGHF
NA | NA | TRBJ2-1 | TRBV5-1 | TGCGCCAGCAGCTATGGTGGGATGAGCTCCTACAATGAGCAGTTCTTC | CASSYGGMSSYNEQFF
NA | NA | TRBJ2-2 | TRBV2 | TGTGCCAGCAGAACAGACGCGAACACCGGGGAGCTGTTTTTT | CASRTDANTGELFF
few | TRBD2 | TRBJ2-1 | TRBV4-3 | TGCGCCAGCAGCCAGGGACTAGCGGGGGGGCCATTATCCTACAATGAGCAGTTCTTC | CASSQGLAGGPLSYNEQFF
few | NA | TRBJ2-7 | TRBV30 | TGTGCCTGGAGTCGGGGGAATTACGAGCAGTACTTC | CAWSRGNYEQYF
few | NA | TRBJ2-5 | TRBV6-6 | TGTGCCAGCAAAGCAGGTCACGGTTGGTACTTC | CASKAGHGWYF
NA | NA | TRBJ1-1 | TRBV5-1 | TGCGCCAGCAGCTCCTCACAAGGGAACACTGAAGCTTTCTTT | CASSSSQGNTEAFF
few | NA | TRBJ1-2 | TRBV7-9 | TGTGCCAGCAGCGAGACAGGAGAAGCTAACTATGGCTACACCTTC | CASSETGEANYGYTF
once | TRBD1 | TRBJ2-1 | TRBV19 | TGTGCCAGTAGTAAGGGGGCGAACAATGAGCGGTTCTTC | CASSKGANNERFF
NA | NA | TRBJ2-4 | TRBV30 | TGTGCCTGGAGTAGCCCCGAGCCCAAAAACATTCAGTACTTC | CAWSSPEPKNIQYF
NA | NA | TRBJ2-5 | TRBV25-1 | TGTGCCAGCAGTGAGATTGTTGGTTTAAAGACCCAGTACTTC | CASSEIVGLKTQYF
NA | NA | TRBJ2-2 | TRBV3-1 | TGTGCCAGCAGCCATGGAGTTGCCGGGGAGCTGTTTTTT | CASSHGVAGELFF
NA | NA | TRBJ2-1 | TRBV28 | TGTGCCAACAGCCAAGGGGGGGGCTGGAATGAGCAGTTCTTC | CANSQGGGWNEQFF
NA | NA | TRBJ2-1 | TRBV27 | TGTGCCAGCAGGGACAGGAGGGAGGCTGAGCAGTTCTTC | CASRDRREAEQFF
many | NA | TRBJ2-7 | TRBV10-3 | TGTGCCATCAGTGGAAATACCAGAGAGCAGTACTTC | CAISGNTREQYF
NA | NA | TRBJ2-6 | TRBV9 | TGTGCCAGCAGCGGAGGGTCGGCATCTGTCTCTGGGGCCAACGTCCTGACTTTC | CASSGGSASVSGANVLTF
NA | NA | TRBJ2-7 | TRBV25-1 | TGTGCCAGCAGTAAAAGGGACGGAATCTCCTACGAGCAGTACTTC | CASSKRDGISYEQYF
few | TRBD1 | TRBJ1-6 | TRBV7-9 | TGTGCCAGCAGCTTAGAAAGGGGACAGTGGTATAATTCACCCCTCCACTTT | CASSLERGQWYNSPLHF
NA | TRBD1 | TRBJ1-5 | TRBV7-2 | TGTGCCAGCAGCCCGGTTGGGACAGGGTGGGATCAGCCCCAGCATTTT | CASSPVGTGWDQPQHF
NA | NA | TRBJ2-7 | TRBV7-2 | TGTGCCAGCAGCTTAGGGGTCATCGGGAATGAGCAGTACTTC | CASSLGVIGNEQYF
NA | TRBD1 | TRBJ1-1 | TRBV4-1 | TGCGCCAGCAGCCAAGGGTTGGGGAAAGACAGGGGACGAAGGGAGAACACTGAAGCTTTCTTT | CASSQGLGKDRGRRENTEAFF
NA | NA | TRBJ2-7 | TRBV9 | TGTGCCAGCAGCGTAGGGGGGGGACAGGTCTACGAGCAGTACTTC | CASSVGGGQVYEQYF
few | TRBD1 | TRBJ1-2 | TRBV9 | TGTGCCAGCAGCCACCGGACAGGGGACAACTATGGCTACACCTTC | CASSHRTGDNYGYTF
few | TRBD2 | TRBJ2-1 | TRBV29-1 | TGCAGCGTCCAACTAGCGGGGGCATACAATGAGCAGTTCTTC | CSVQLAGAYNEQFF
NA | NA | TRBJ1-4 | TRBV5-1 | TGCGCCAGCAGCCCGGCTCGGAGCGATGAAAAACTGTTTTTT | CASSPARSDEKLFF
few | NA | TRBJ2-1 | TRBV9 | TGTGCCAGCAGCGAGTGGGGGGAAAATGAGCAGTTCTTC | CASSEWGENEQFF
NA | NA | TRBJ2-5 | TRBV6-2/TRBV6-3 | TGTGCCAGCAGTTCGACCAAACAAGAGACCCAGTACTTC | CASSSTKQETQYF
NA | NA | TRBJ2-4 | TRBV6-2/TRBV6-3 | TGTGCCAGCACCAGTCCCACTTCTATAGCCAAAAACATTCAGTACTTC | CASTSPTSIAKNIQYF
few | NA | TRBJ2-3 | TRBV3-1 | TGTGCCAGCAGCCCCCCCAGGGGCGGTTTAACAGATACGCAGTATTTT | CASSPPRGGLTDTQYF
once | NA | TRBJ1-1 | TRBV4-1 | TGCGCCAGCAGCCGAGACGTAGGACGGGTTGAAGCTTTCTTT | CASSRDVGRVEAFF
few | NA | TRBJ2-7 | TRBV15 | TGTGCCACCAGCAAGGACTCCCCGTACAGAAGAACCCAGTACTTC | CATSKDSPYRRTQYF
many | TRBD2 | TRBJ2-3 | TRBV4-2 | TGTGCCAGCAGAGCGGGGGATACGCAGTATTTT | CASRAGDTQYF
NA | NA | TRBJ2-1 | TRBV4-3 | TGCGCCAGCAGCCAAGAGTCTACCACCTACAATGAGCAGTTCTTC | CASSQESTTYNEQFF
NA | NA | TRBJ2-1 | TRBV29-1 | TGCAGCGTTGAAGGCCGGGCCAACGGGGATGAGCAGTTCTTC | CSVEGRANGDEQFF
NA | NA | TRBJ1-5 | TRBV5-1 | TGCGCCAGCAGCCTTACAGGTCGGAGGGATCAGCCCCAGCATTTT | CASSLTGRRDQPQHF
NA | TRBD2 | TRBJ2-3 | TRBV20-1 | TGCAGTGCTAGAGATGGGGGGGGGGGCACAGATACGCAGTATTTT | CSARDGGGGTDTQYF
NA | NA | TRBJ1-2 | TRBV6-2/TRBV6-3 | TGTGCCAGCAGTTTTTGGGACGAACTCTCGACAGGCTCTTATGGCTACACCTTC | CASSFWDELSTGSYGYTF